This T cell receptor (beta chain) originates from a study of technical replicates of blood from several donors. A remark on this clone: The junction departs from the called germline gene at one end, perhaps through a read error.

CDR3 length: 21 amino acids. CDR1 is SNHLY, CDR2 FYNNEI, per germline. The assay was immunoSEQ multiplex PCR, and TCRdb's table has in-frame clones only and misses some. Of tens of thousands of clones listed, about 96% were seen once; the top ten hold roughly 0.36%. The sample consisted of T cells isolated from PBMCs. The clonotype originates from a human donor in good health. The J gene is TRBJ2-2, the V gene TRBV2, with 13 bases fitting TRBD2. CDR3 sequence reads: CASSEDRGTSGTNWDTGELFF. CDR3 sequence (DNA): TGTGCCAGCAGCGAAGACAGGGGGACTAGCGGGACCAATTGGGACACCGGGGAGCTGTTTTTT.